This T cell receptor beta chain was sequenced for a study of long-term antiretroviral therapy in people with HIV. Study findings and constraints: All time points showed a repertoire dominated by clones expanded before ART. Patients on ART gained diversity, which nonetheless stayed below transplant donor controls.

Germline lookup yields CDR1 MNHNY and CDR2 SVGAGI (reference sequence). With 5 bases clipped from V and 4 bases from J, the junction kept 5 bases outside the gene matches. CDR3 length: 15 residues. About this clone: The target antigen is unknown.

Version v3.0 of the immunoSEQ assay was performed at survey level. Sequencing was performed with immunoSEQ multiplex PCR; in TCRdb, only in-frame clones are kept and a portion is missing. The table has about 3,300 clones, 88% seen once. Each contributor possessed a minimum of one pre-ART and a minimum of two post-ART PBMC samples. The source material was unsorted PBMCs, sampled 0.3 years after starting antiretroviral therapy. The chain has TRBV6-6 and TRBJ2-1; 10 bases line up with TRBD2. This TCR derives from a woman between 45 and 65 years old with HIV. The CDR3 region is CASSPLAGGYNEQFF. As DNA, the CDR3 is TGTGCCAGCAGTCCTTTAGCGGGGGGTTACAATGAGCAGTTCTTC.